A selection of T cell receptor beta chains follows, all from one sample in a study of T cell responses to AZD1222 COVID-19 vaccine. The repertoire was sequenced with immunoSEQ multiplex PCR; TCRdb's copy has only in-frame clones and lacks some. The table shows tens of thousands of clones, with 75% to 90% occurring only once. The specimen was peripheral blood, collected 28 days after the second AZD1222 dose. The receptor set was obtained from an adult who received the AZD1222 COVID-19 vaccine. CDR3s include the opening cysteine and the closing phenylalanine or tryptophan. Each record gives: V gene, J gene, D gene, clone size, CDR3 protein, CDR3 DNA. The D gene is left open where the match is weak. Expanded clones are given a class, and other clones once, few, many or no size at all.

>TRBV4-2|TRBJ1-2|-|-
CASSQDSVYGYTF
TGTGCCAGCAGCCAAGACAGTGTCTATGGCTACACCTTC
>TRBV3-1/TRBV3-2|TRBJ1-3|-|-
CASSRRGVGATGNTIYF
TGTGCCAGCAGCCGCCGGGGCGTCGGGGCGACTGGAAACACCATATATTTT
>TRBV5-1|TRBJ2-4|-|-
CASSLGQSQNIQYF
TGCGCCAGCAGCTTGGGGCAGAGTCAAAACATTCAGTACTTC
>TRBV6-2/TRBV6-3|TRBJ1-5|-|-
CASSRTEHQPQHF
TGTGCCAGCAGTCGTACAGAACATCAGCCCCAGCATTTT
>TRBV10-3|TRBJ2-3|-|once
CALKGSTDTQYF
TGTGCCCTAAAGGGGTCCACAGATACGCAGTATTTT
>TRBV29-1|TRBJ1-1|-|-
CSVDHTEAFF
TGCAGCGTTGACCACACTGAAGCTTTCTTT
>TRBV28|TRBJ1-4|TRBD1|-
CASSPTTDRGPDEKLFF
TGTGCCAGCAGTCCCACCACGGACAGGGGGCCAGATGAAAAACTGTTTTTT
>TRBV7-9|TRBJ2-1|TRBD1|-
CASSAWTGANEQFF
TGTGCCAGCAGCGCATGGACAGGGGCCAATGAGCAGTTCTTC
>TRBV3-1/TRBV3-2|TRBJ2-1|TRBD2|-
CASSQDSSGRSDEQFF
TGTGCCAGCAGCCAAGATTCCAGCGGGAGGAGCGATGAGCAGTTCTTC
>TRBV4-1|TRBJ2-1|TRBD2|-
CASSQDDGPAGSRDEQFF
TGCGCCAGCAGCCAAGATGACGGCCCAGCGGGGAGTCGGGATGAGCAGTTCTTC
>TRBV7-8|TRBJ1-2|-|-
CASSLVRYRVNGYTF
TGTGCCAGCAGCTTAGTACGGTACAGGGTGAATGGCTACACCTTC
>TRBV10-3|TRBJ1-1|-|-
CAISGTLNTEAFF
TGTGCCATCAGTGGGACCTTGAACACTGAAGCTTTCTTT
>TRBV28|TRBJ2-3|TRBD2|-
CASSSSGGRTDTQYF
TGTGCCAGCAGCTCTAGCGGGGGGCGCACAGATACGCAGTATTTT
>TRBV5-1|TRBJ1-5|-|-
CASSTNGGGGQPQHF
TGCGCCAGCAGCACCAACGGCGGGGGCGGTCAGCCCCAGCATTTT
>TRBV5-1|TRBJ1-4|-|-
CASSLGTVRTNEKLFF
TGCGCCAGCAGCTTGGGTACGGTCAGAACTAATGAAAAACTGTTTTTT
>TRBV7-2|TRBJ2-7|-|-
CASRLDTATYEQYF
TGTGCCAGCAGGCTGGATACTGCTACCTACGAGCAGTACTTC
>TRBV30|TRBJ2-7|TRBD2|-
CAWSDYSGSIYEQYF
TGTGCCTGGAGTGACTATAGCGGGAGCATCTACGAGCAGTACTTC
>TRBV6-2/TRBV6-3|TRBJ2-1|TRBD2|-
CASTSSGTSGRYEQFF
TGTGCCAGCACTTCCTCAGGGACTAGCGGGAGGTATGAGCAGTTCTTC
>TRBV28|TRBJ1-4|-|-
CASTSAATNEKLFF
TGTGCCAGCACGTCTGCCGCAACTAATGAAAAACTGTTTTTT
>TRBV5-5|TRBJ2-7|-|-
CASRPTGPAEQYF
TGTGCCAGCAGACCCACCGGCCCCGCCGAGCAGTACTTC
>TRBV30|TRBJ1-1|-|-
CAWSPSSQAFF
TGTGCCTGGAGCCCGTCGAGTCAAGCTTTCTTT
>TRBV11-2|TRBJ2-1|-|-
CASSMNYNEQFF
TGTGCCAGCAGCATGAACTACAATGAGCAGTTCTTC
>TRBV10-3|TRBJ1-1|TRBD1|once
CATTGVYTEAFF
TGTGCCACAACAGGGGTGTACACTGAAGCTTTCTTT
>TRBV11-2|TRBJ2-7|TRBD2|few
CASSPLGSGSYEQYF
TGTGCCAGCAGCCCATTGGGTAGCGGGAGCTACGAGCAGTACTTC
>TRBV7-2|TRBJ2-2|TRBD1|-
CASSLFRDRGTGELFF
TGTGCCAGCAGCTTATTCCGGGACAGGGGTACCGGGGAGCTGTTTTTT
>TRBV9|TRBJ2-7|-|-
CASSAGYSEAYEQYF
TGTGCCAGCAGCGCGGGCTACAGCGAGGCCTACGAGCAGTACTTC
>TRBV28|TRBJ1-1|TRBD1|-
CASITGERAFF
TGTGCCAGCATTACAGGGGAGAGAGCTTTCTTT
>TRBV5-4|TRBJ2-2|-|-
CASSLDRTNTGELFF
TGTGCCAGCAGCTTGGACAGAACGAACACCGGGGAGCTGTTTTTT
>TRBV2|TRBJ2-4|-|-
CASSERIAKNIQYF
TGTGCCAGCAGTGAACGGATAGCCAAAAACATTCAGTACTTC
>TRBV2|TRBJ2-3|TRBD1|-
CASKRSPTGATDTQYF
TGTGCCAGCAAGAGGAGCCCCACAGGGGCCACAGATACGCAGTATTTT
>TRBV28|TRBJ2-2|TRBD2|-
CASRQTSGSTLNTGELFF
TGTGCCAGCAGGCAGACTAGCGGGAGTACCTTGAACACCGGGGAGCTGTTTTTT
>TRBV28|TRBJ1-6|-|-
CASLGGGRDSPLHF
TGTGCCAGTCTCGGCGGAGGTAGGGATTCACCCCTCCACTTT
>TRBV28|TRBJ1-2|-|-
CASSLDRSYGYTF
TGTGCCAGCAGTTTAGACAGATCCTATGGCTACACCTTC
>TRBV7-2|TRBJ2-7|TRBD2|-
CASSLSSGPSYEQYF
TGTGCCAGCAGCTTATCTAGCGGTCCCTCCTACGAGCAGTACTTC
>TRBV2|TRBJ1-2|-|-
CASSERGGYGYTF
TGTGCCAGCAGTGAGAGGGGGGGCTATGGCTACACCTTC
>TRBV9|TRBJ2-3|-|-
CASSVDSRSTDTQYF
TGTGCCAGCAGCGTAGACTCGCGGAGCACAGATACGCAGTATTTT
>TRBV11-1|TRBJ1-4|-|-
CASSLRSAGEEKLFF
TGTGCCAGCAGCTTACGGTCCGCAGGGGAAGAAAAACTGTTTTTT
>TRBV6-5|TRBJ2-7|TRBD2|once
CASKFTSGASYEQYF
TGTGCCAGCAAGTTTACTAGCGGCGCATCCTACGAGCAGTACTTC
>TRBV28|TRBJ1-4|-|-
CASRSGTLESEKLFF
TGTGCCAGCAGATCAGGGACCCTCGAGAGCGAAAAACTGTTTTTT
>TRBV7-8|TRBJ2-7|-|-
CASSLQGRTYEQYF
TGTGCCAGCAGCTTACAGGGGAGGACCTACGAGCAGTACTTC
>TRBV5-1|TRBJ2-3|-|-
CASSLGFNTDTQYF
TGCGCCAGCAGTTTGGGGTTTAATACAGATACGCAGTATTTT
>TRBV7-2|TRBJ1-6|-|-
CASSGERYAPLHF
TGTGCCAGCAGTGGTGAGAGGTATGCACCCCTCCACTTT
>TRBV6-4|TRBJ2-3|TRBD2|-
CASSLGTSGAPSTDTQYF
TGTGCCAGCAGCCTTGGGACTAGCGGGGCCCCTAGCACAGATACGCAGTATTTT
>TRBV2|TRBJ1-1|TRBD1|-
CASSGQGIAAFF
TGTGCCAGCAGTGGACAGGGGATTGCAGCTTTCTTT
>TRBV28|TRBJ2-7|TRBD2|-
CASSLSGVGSSYEQYF
TGTGCCAGCAGTTTAAGCGGGGTTGGGTCCTCCTACGAGCAGTACTTC
>TRBV5-1|TRBJ1-3|-|-
CASRSGGTGNTIYF
TGCGCCAGCCGATCCGGGGGAACTGGAAACACCATATATTTT
>TRBV19|TRBJ1-2|-|-
CASSITATPGNGYTF
TGTGCCAGTAGTATTACGGCGACTCCGGGCAATGGCTACACCTTC
>TRBV9|TRBJ1-6|-|-
CASSTYNSPLHF
TGTGCCAGCAGCACCTATAATTCACCCCTCCACTTT